The 2 T cell receptor beta chains listed next were all sequenced from one sample in a study of blood T cell repertoires in COVID-19. Sequenced by immunoSEQ multiplex PCR; TCRdb stores in-frame clones only, minus some. The sample shows 220,000 or so clones, around 89% of them seen only once. The sequencing input was PBMCs or T cells enriched from blood (not recorded which). These receptors were collected from a man younger than 45 who had been exposed to COVID-19.

J is TRBJ2-7 and V is TRBV12-3 or TRBV12-4; 7 positions match TRBD1. V lost 3 bases, J lost 3 bases, and 2 bases stayed unmatched. The CDR3 has 13 residues. The CDR3: CASSFGTDYEQYF. The CDR3 DNA is TGTGCCAGCAGTTTCGGGACAGACTACGAGCAGTACTTC.

Here the CDR3 DNA reads TGTGCCAGCAGCCAAGAAGTGGGGCGGAGGAACACTGAAGCTTTCTTT. As protein: CASSQEVGRRNTEAFF. This rearrangement joins TRBV4-2 to TRBJ1-1; a weak D match, TRBD1 (5 bases). The CDR3 covers 16 residues. CDR1 and CDR2 from the germline V gene are LGHNA and YNFKEQ. V shed 0 bases and J shed 1 base, with 12 bases lying between them.